This T cell receptor (beta chain) emerged from a study of T cell responses to AZD1222 COVID-19 vaccine. On the study more broadly: Timing groups of about 4 and about 12 weeks for second doses were pooled.

A remark on this clone: Its antigen remains unknown.

Findings of the study overall: The donor group comprised mostly white British people and more females; the analysis possibly underestimated clonal diversity.

The protocol was immunoSEQ multiplex PCR, while the TCRdb copy is restricted to in-frame clones and leaves out a portion. The data show some 120,000 clones, approximately 86% seen once. This sample comprised peripheral blood, obtained on day 0 of AZD1222 vaccination. The TCR was taken from an adult in good health.

The CDR3: CASRPRDRALLSNQPQHF. The CDR3 DNA reads as TGTGCCAGCAGACCCCGGGACAGGGCGTTACTAAGCAATCAGCCCCAGCATTTT. This sequence joins TRBV6-4 and TRBJ1-5, with 9 nucleotides matching TRBD1. CDR1 and CDR2 (germline): MRHNA, SNTAGT. The CDR3 loop spans 18 amino acids. V lost 6 bases to trimming and J lost 1 base; unmatched junction nucleotides: 13.